What follows is one T cell receptor (beta chain) and its context. The CDR3 length is 17 residues. The germline CDR1 and CDR2 sequences are SGHNT and YYREEE (reference sequence). V trimming: 0 bases; J trimming: 4 bases; junction bases outside the gene matches: 10. The sample comes from a study of blood T cell repertoires in COVID-19. Overall study: Collection of acute and convalescent COVID-19 samples took place in the United States, Italy and Spain. T cells, B-cell-depleted T cells, or PBMCs provided the cDNA or gDNA that served as material.

Produced via immunoSEQ multiplex PCR; TCRdb's table is partial and in-frame only. The sample contains over 150,000 clones, under 95% of which appear only once. The clonotype was recovered from a middle-aged man with acute or convalescent COVID-19. The rearrangement links TRBV5-4 to TRBJ2-7; TRBD1 aligns across 10 bases. Specimen: peripheral blood. The CDR3 sequence is CASSLVGSGTGEYEQYF. The DNA of the CDR3 is TGTGCCAGCAGCTTGGTGGGCTCCGGGACAGGGGAGTACGAGCAGTACTTC.